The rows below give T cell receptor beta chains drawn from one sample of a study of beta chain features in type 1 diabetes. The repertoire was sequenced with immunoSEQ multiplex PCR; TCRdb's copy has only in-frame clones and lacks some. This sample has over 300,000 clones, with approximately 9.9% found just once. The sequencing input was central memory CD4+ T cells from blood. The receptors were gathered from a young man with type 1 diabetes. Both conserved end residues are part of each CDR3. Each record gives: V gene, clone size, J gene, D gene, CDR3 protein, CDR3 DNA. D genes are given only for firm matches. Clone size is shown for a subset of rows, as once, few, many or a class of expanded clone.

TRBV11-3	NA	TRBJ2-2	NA	CASSLRTTGELFF	TGTGCCAGCAGCCTCCGGACCACCGGGGAGCTGTTTTTT
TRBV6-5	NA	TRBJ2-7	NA	CASSYRQPVLSYEQYF	TGTGCCAGCAGTTACCGCCAGCCTGTTCTCTCCTACGAGCAGTACTTC
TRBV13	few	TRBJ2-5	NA	CASSTLATMGETQYF	TGTGCCAGCAGCACCCTCGCTACGATGGGGGAGACCCAGTACTTC
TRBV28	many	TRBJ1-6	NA	CASRRGQYNSPLHF	TGTGCCAGCAGACGGGGGCAATATAATTCACCCCTCCACTTT
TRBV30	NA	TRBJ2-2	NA	CAWSHHRAGNTGELFF	TGTGCCTGGAGTCATCATAGGGCGGGAAACACCGGGGAGCTGTTTTTT
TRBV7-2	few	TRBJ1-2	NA	CASSLGLGQNYGYTF	TGTGCCAGCAGCTTAGGGTTGGGGCAGAACTATGGCTACACCTTC
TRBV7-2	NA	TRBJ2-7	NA	CASSLMAAYSYEQYF	TGTGCCAGCAGCTTAATGGCAGCTTACTCCTACGAGCAGTACTTC
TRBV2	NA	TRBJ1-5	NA	CASRGGSSNQPQHF	TGTGCCAGCCGTGGAGGTTCGAGCAATCAGCCCCAGCATTTT
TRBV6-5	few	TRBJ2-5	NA	CASSSRPVIQETQYF	TGTGCCAGCAGTTCCCGACCGGTGATCCAAGAGACCCAGTACTTC
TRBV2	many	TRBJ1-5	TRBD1	CASSDLTGVQPQHF	TGTGCCAGCAGTGATTTGACAGGGGTTCAGCCCCAGCATTTT
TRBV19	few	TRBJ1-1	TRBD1	CASSIGTVMNTEAFF	TGTGCCAGTAGTATCGGGACAGTCATGAACACTGAAGCTTTCTTT
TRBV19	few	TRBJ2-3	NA	CASTAERAGGNTQYF	TGTGCCAGTACAGCGGAACGAGCAGGGGGGAATACGCAGTATTTT
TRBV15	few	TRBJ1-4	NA	CATSRQGTNEKLFF	TGTGCCACCAGCAGACAGGGCACTAATGAAAAACTGTTTTTT